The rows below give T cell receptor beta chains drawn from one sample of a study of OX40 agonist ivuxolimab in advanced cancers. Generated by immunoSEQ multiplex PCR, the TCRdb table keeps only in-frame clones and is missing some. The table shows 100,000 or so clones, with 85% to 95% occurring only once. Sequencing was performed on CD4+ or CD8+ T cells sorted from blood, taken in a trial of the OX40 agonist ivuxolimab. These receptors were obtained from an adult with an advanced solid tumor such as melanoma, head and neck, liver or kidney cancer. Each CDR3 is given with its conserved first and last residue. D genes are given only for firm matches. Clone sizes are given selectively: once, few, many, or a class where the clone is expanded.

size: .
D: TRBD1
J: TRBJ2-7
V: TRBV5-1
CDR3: CASSFWDSHYEQYF
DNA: TGCGCCAGCAGCTTTTGGGACAGCCATTACGAGCAGTACTTC

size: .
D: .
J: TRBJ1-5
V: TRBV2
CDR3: CASSARSWLSPQHF
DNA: TGTGCCAGCAGCGCCAGGTCCTGGCTCTCGCCCCAGCATTTT

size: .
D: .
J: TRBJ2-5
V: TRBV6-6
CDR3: CASSYEETQYF
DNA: TGTGCCAGCAGTTACGAAGAGACCCAGTACTTC

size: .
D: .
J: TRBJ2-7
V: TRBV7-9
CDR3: CASSLALLRGPLEQYF
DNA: TGTGCCAGCAGCTTAGCCCTTCTGCGGGGTCCGCTCGAGCAGTACTTC

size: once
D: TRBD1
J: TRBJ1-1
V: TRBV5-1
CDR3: CASSKKTGANTEAFF
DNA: TGCGCCAGCAGCAAGAAGACAGGGGCGAACACTGAAGCTTTCTTT

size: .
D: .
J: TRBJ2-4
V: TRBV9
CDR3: CASSVDGVGIQYF
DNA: TGTGCCAGCAGCGTAGACGGGGTAGGCATTCAGTACTTC

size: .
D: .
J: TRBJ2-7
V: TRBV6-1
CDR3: CASRTQSYEQYF
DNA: TGTGCCAGCAGGACTCAGAGTTACGAGCAGTACTTC

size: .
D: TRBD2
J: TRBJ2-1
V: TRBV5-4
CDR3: CASSGGKTSGRNEQFF
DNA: TGTGCCAGCAGCGGGGGGAAGACTAGCGGTAGGAATGAGCAGTTCTTC

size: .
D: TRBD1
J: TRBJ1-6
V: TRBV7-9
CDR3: CASSLAGTGYSPLHF
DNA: TGTGCCAGCAGCTTGGCCGGGACAGGGTATTCACCCCTCCACTTT

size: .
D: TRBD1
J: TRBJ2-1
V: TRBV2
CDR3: CASRPDRGEYEQFF
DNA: TGTGCCAGCAGACCGGACAGGGGGGAATATGAGCAGTTCTTC

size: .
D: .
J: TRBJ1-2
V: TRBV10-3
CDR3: CAISGEGEPLYGYTF
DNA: TGTGCCATCAGCGGGGAGGGGGAGCCTCTCTATGGCTACACCTTC

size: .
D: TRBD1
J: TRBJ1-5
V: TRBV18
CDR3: CASSWTGHLGQPQHF
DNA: TGTGCCAGCTCATGGACAGGGCATCTTGGTCAGCCCCAGCATTTT

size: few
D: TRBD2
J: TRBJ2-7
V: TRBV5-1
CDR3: CASSLVVSGSPEQYF
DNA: TGCGCCAGCAGCTTGGTGGTTAGCGGGAGCCCCGAGCAGTACTTC

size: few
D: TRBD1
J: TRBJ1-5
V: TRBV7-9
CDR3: CASSHGTGENQPQHF
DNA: TGTGCCAGCAGCCATGGGACAGGGGAGAATCAGCCCCAGCATTTT

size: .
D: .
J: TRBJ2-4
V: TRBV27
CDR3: CASSVTDTKNIQYF
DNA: TGTGCCAGCAGTGTGACAGATACCAAAAACATTCAGTACTTC

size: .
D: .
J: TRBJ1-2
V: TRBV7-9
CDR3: CASSLVKDPDSNYGYTF
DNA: TGTGCCAGCAGCTTAGTCAAGGATCCCGACTCTAACTATGGCTACACCTTC

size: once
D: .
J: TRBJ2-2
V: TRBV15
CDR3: CATSRRRDTDGELFF
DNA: TGTGCCACCAGCAGGAGGAGGGACACTGACGGGGAGCTGTTTTTT

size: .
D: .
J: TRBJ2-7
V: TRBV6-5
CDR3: CASSYSNTLANYEQYF
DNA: TGTGCCAGCAGTTACTCGAATACCCTAGCAAACTACGAGCAGTACTTC

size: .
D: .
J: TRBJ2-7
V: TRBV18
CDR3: CASSQTGSYEQYF
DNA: TGTGCCAGCTCACAAACAGGGTCCTACGAGCAGTACTTC

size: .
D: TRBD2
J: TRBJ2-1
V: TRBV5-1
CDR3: CASSLAGNRNEQFF
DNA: TGCGCCAGCAGCTTAGCGGGAAATCGCAATGAGCAGTTCTTC

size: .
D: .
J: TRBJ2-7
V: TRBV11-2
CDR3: CASTLGGLSYEQYF
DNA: TGTGCCAGCACCCTAGGGGGACTCTCCTACGAGCAGTACTTC

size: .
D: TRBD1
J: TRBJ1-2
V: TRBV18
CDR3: CASSPQGATRANYGYTF
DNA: TGTGCCAGCTCACCACAGGGGGCCACTAGAGCTAACTATGGCTACACCTTC

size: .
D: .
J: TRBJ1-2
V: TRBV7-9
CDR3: CASSLDRTNYGYTF
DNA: TGTGCCAGCAGCTTAGACAGAACTAACTATGGCTACACCTTC

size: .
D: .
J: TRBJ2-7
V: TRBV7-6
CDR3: CASSPVYRDTIYEQYF
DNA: TGTGCCAGCAGCCCAGTCTACCGGGACACCATCTACGAGCAGTACTTC

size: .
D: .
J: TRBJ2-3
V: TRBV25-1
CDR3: CASSSGTDTQYF
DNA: TGTGCCAGCAGTAGCGGCACAGATACGCAGTATTTT

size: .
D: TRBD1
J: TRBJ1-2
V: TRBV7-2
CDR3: CASSVAGTGNGYTF
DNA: TGTGCCAGCAGCGTTGCCGGGACAGGAAATGGCTACACCTTC

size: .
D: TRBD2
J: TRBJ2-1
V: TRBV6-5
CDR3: CASSDISSGRNEQFF
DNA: TGTGCCAGCAGCGATATTTCTAGCGGGAGGAATGAGCAGTTCTTC

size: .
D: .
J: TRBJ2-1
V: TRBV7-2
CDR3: CASSLGRIGTVEQFF
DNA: TGTGCCAGCAGCTTAGGTAGGATCGGGACGGTTGAGCAGTTCTTC

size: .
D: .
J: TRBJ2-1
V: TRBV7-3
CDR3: CASSLSLVDEQFF
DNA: TGTGCCAGCAGCTTATCTCTAGTCGATGAGCAGTTCTTC

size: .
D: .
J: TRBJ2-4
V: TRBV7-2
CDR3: CASTAKNIQYF
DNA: TGTGCCAGCACGGCCAAAAACATTCAGTACTTC

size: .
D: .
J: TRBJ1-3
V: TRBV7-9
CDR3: CASSIDRPLPRSSGNTIYF
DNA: TGTGCCAGCAGCATAGACAGGCCGCTGCCCCGTTCCTCTGGAAACACCATATATTTT

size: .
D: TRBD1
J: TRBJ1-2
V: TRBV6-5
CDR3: CASRGQGADYGYTF
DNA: TGTGCCAGCAGAGGACAGGGGGCTGACTATGGCTACACCTTC

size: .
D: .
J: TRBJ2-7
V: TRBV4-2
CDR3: CASSQDGIIDWSSYEQYF
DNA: TGTGCCAGCAGCCAAGATGGGATAATTGACTGGAGCTCCTACGAGCAGTACTTC

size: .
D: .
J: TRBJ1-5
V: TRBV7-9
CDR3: CASSLGGSGGTSNQPQHF
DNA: TGTGCCAGCAGCTTAGGGGGAAGCGGGGGAACAAGCAATCAGCCCCAGCATTTT

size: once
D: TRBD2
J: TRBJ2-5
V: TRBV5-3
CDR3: CARSLAGGPVRQETQYF
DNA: TGTGCCAGAAGCTTGGCGGGAGGGCCTGTTCGGCAAGAGACCCAGTACTTC

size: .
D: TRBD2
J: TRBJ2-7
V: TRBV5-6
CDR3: CASELVGGPDEQYF
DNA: TGTGCCAGCGAACTGGTGGGAGGGCCCGACGAGCAGTACTTC

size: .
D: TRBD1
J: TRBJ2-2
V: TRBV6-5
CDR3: CASRPDRAGTGELFF
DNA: TGTGCCAGCAGACCGGACAGGGCGGGCACCGGGGAGCTGTTTTTT

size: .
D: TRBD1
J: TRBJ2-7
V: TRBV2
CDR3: CASRGQGVHEQYF
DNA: TGTGCCAGCAGGGGACAGGGAGTCCACGAGCAGTACTTC

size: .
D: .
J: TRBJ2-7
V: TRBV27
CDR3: CASSLIDSSYEQYF
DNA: TGTGCCAGCAGTTTAATAGACAGCTCCTACGAGCAGTACTTC

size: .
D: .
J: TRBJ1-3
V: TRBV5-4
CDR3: CASSFRFGGNTIYF
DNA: TGTGCCAGCAGCTTTCGTTTTGGGGGAAACACCATATATTTT

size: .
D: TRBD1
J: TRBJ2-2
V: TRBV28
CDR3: CASSLPTGVTGELFF
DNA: TGTGCCAGCAGTTTGCCGACAGGGGTCACCGGGGAGCTGTTTTTT

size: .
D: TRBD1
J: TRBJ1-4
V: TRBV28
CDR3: CASSQGQSPEKLFF
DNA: TGTGCCAGCAGTCAGGGACAGAGCCCCGAAAAACTGTTTTTT

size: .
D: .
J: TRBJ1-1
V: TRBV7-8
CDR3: CASSWTTTTEAFF
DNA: TGTGCCAGCAGCTGGACAACGACCACTGAAGCTTTCTTT

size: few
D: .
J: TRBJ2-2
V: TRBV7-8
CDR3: CASSPLGADTGELFF
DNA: TGTGCCAGCAGCCCATTGGGGGCCGATACCGGGGAGCTGTTTTTT

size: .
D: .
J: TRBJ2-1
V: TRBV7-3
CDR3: CASSLVPGRRNEQFF
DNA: TGTGCCAGCAGCTTAGTCCCGGGACGGAGAAATGAGCAGTTCTTC

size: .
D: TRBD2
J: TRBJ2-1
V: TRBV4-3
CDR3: CASSQDSPASGLSSYNEQFF
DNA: TGCGCCAGCAGCCAAGATAGCCCGGCTAGCGGTCTTAGCTCCTACAATGAGCAGTTCTTC

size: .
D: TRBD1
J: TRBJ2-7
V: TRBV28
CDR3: CASSLEGQGIPYEQYF
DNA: TGTGCCAGCAGTTTAGAGGGACAGGGTATACCCTACGAGCAGTACTTC

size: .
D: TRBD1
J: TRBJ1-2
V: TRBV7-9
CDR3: CASSLSGQTYGYTF
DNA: TGTGCCAGCAGCTTATCGGGACAGACCTATGGCTACACCTTC

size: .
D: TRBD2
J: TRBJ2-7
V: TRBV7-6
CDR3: CASSSAGPGGEQYF
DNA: TGTGCCAGCAGCTCAGCGGGGCCGGGAGGCGAGCAGTACTTC

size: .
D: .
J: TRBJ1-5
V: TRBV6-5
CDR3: CASSYGRYSNQPQHF
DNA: TGTGCCAGCAGTTACGGGAGATATAGCAATCAGCCCCAGCATTTT